Presented here are 30 T cell receptor beta chains from one specimen sequenced in a study of type 1 regulatory T cells. TCRdb ran MiXCR on the reads and lists one entry per CDR3 protein. The sample carries 80,000 to 100,000 distinct CDR3 sequences, about 28% recorded once. The sample was CD4+ T cells, either the whole sample or a sorted fraction (not recorded which). These TCRs come from a human donor in good health.

About this clonotype itself: At one end the junction does not follow the germline gene, possibly because of a read error. V and J are TRBV29-1 and TRBJ2-1, with 9 bases lining up with TRBD2. The CDR3 is 14 amino acids. CDR1 SQVTM and CDR2 ANQGSEA come from the germline V gene. The CDR3 nucleotides read TGCAGCGTTTATAGCGGGAGAAGTTTCAATGAGCAGTCCTTC. Amino acids: CSVYSGRSFNEQSF.

CDR3 bases: TGTGCCAGTAGCGAGAGACAGTCAGGGGAGACCCAGTACTTC. Its protein product is CASSERQSGETQYF. The chain uses TRBV19 and TRBJ2-5; D perhaps matches TRBD1 (5 bases). Germline CDR1 reads LNHDA; CDR2 reads SQIVND (reference sequence). CDR3 length equals 14 residues. V lost 6 bases to trimming and J lost 5 bases, with 16 bases between them.

CDR3 nucleotide sequence: TGTGCCAGCAGTGAAGTGTCAGGGCGTGAAAAACTGTTTTTT. It codes for CASSEVSGREKLFF. The chain links TRBV2 to TRBJ1-4, with D perhaps TRBD1 (5 bases). Between the trimmed V and J ends, which lost 1 base and 7 bases, there was a span of 10 bases. Germline V gene lookup returns CDR1 SNHLY and CDR2 FYNNEI. This CDR3 is built from 14 residues. The full variable domain, completed using reference TRBV2 and TRBJ1-4, is EPEVTQTPSHQVTQMGQEVILRCVPISNHLYFYWYRQILGQKVEFLVSFYNNEISEKSEIFDDQFSVERPDGSNFTLKIRSTKLEDSAMYFCASSEVSGREKLFFGSGTQLSVL.

This clonotype has more than one count but fewer than ten. This rearrangement joins TRBV14 to TRBJ2-1; 9 bases are a match to TRBD2. From germline, CDR1 is SGHDN and CDR2 FVKESK. With 4 bases clipped from V and 10 bases from J, the junction kept 17 bases outside the gene matches. There are 17 residues in the CDR3. CDR3 nucleotides: TGTGCCAGCAGCCCTAATTTTCGTAGCGGGAGCGGCCAAGAGCAGTTCTTC. This translates into CASSPNFRSGSGQEQFF. Filled out from reference TRBV14 and TRBJ2-1, the complete variable domain reads EAGVTQFPSHSVIEKGQTVTLRCDPISGHDNLYWYRRVMGKEIKFLLHFVKESKQDESGMPNNRFLAERTGGTYSTLKVQPAELEDSGVYFCASSPNFRSGSGQEQFFGPGTRLTVL.

The rearrangement links TRBV10-2 to TRBJ2-4, with D perhaps TRBD2 (6 bases). Germline values: CDR1 WSHSY, CDR2 SAAADI. V lost 5 bases and J lost 2, with 10 bases in between. The CDR3 is made up of 14 amino acids. The CDR3 DNA reads TGCGCCAGCAGTACCGGGACTCCCAAAAACATTCAGTACTTC. Translation gives CASSTGTPKNIQYF.

This rearrangement joins TRBV19 to TRBJ2-5; TRBD2 might be the D (5 bases). This CDR3 comprises 14 residues. Per germline, CDR1 LNHDA and CDR2 SQIVND (reference sequence). Trimming cost V 8 bases and J 2 bases, with 15 bases left between them. CDR3 protein: CASSDSRRQETQYF. The CDR3 bases are TGTGCCAGTTCCGACTCGAGGAGGCAAGAGACCCAGTACTTC. The whole variable domain, remainder taken from reference TRBV19 and TRBJ2-5, is DGGITQSPKYLFRKEGQNVTLSCEQNLNHDAMYWYRQDPGQGLRLIYYSQIVNDFQKGDIAEGYSVSREKKESFPLTVTSAQKNPTAFYLCASSDSRRQETQYFGPGTRLLVL.

This chain connects TRBV30 to TRBJ2-6; D is undetermined. Per the germline V gene, CDR1 is GTSNPN and CDR2 is SVGIG (reference sequence). The V gene lost 5 bases and the J gene lost 0 bases, with 5 bases spanning the gap. The CDR3 is 13 amino acids. The CDR3 DNA reads TGTGCCTGGGGCGCCTCTGGGGCCAACGTCCTGACTTTC. Protein: CAWGASGANVLTF.

This clonotype was detected a few times. The chain has TRBV19 and TRBJ2-7, with D perhaps TRBD1 (5 bases). V gave up 8 bases and J gave up 0 bases, with 17 bases separating them. Germline CDR1 is LNHDA and CDR2 is SQIVND (reference sequence). The length of the CDR3 is 15 residues. The CDR3 DNA reads TGTGCCAGTGGCAGGGCAGGACACCACTCCTACGAGCAGTACTTC. This codes for CASGRAGHHSYEQYF.

This clonotype was picked up a small number of times. The chain employs TRBV6-1 and TRBJ2-5, with TRBD2 identical over 7 bases. The V gene's germline CDR1 is MNHNS and CDR2 SASEGT. This CDR3 has 14 amino acids. V dropped 6 bases and J dropped 7; count of bases not matched to a gene: 11. CDR3 sequence: CASSGASGAGTQYF. Here the CDR3 DNA reads TGTGCCAGCAGCGGGGCTAGCGGAGCCGGGACCCAGTACTTC.

This clonotype was counted a few times. This chain links TRBV3-1 with TRBJ2-1, with 10 positions matching TRBD2. Germline CDR1 reads LGHDT; CDR2 reads YNNKEL (reference sequence). The CDR3 loop spans 16 amino acids. Germline trimming cut 1 base from V and 6 bases from J; bases unmatched to any gene: 6. CDR3 nucleotides: TGTGCCAGCAGCCAAGGATTCAGCGGGAGGGCCAATGAGCAGTTCTTC. This encodes CASSQGFSGRANEQFF.

This clonotype has only a few counts. The CDR3 spells CASSMSLAGVDEQFF. The CDR3 DNA sequence: TGTGCCAGTAGTATGAGCCTAGCGGGAGTCGATGAGCAGTTCTTC. The V call is TRBV19, the J call TRBJ2-1, with 10 bases identical to TRBD2. Germline-derived CDR1 and CDR2 are LNHDA and SQIVND (reference sequence). The ends lost 3 bases at V and 8 bases at J; junction bases unmatched: 7. CDR3 size: 15 residues. Variable domain in full (rest from reference TRBV19 and TRBJ2-1): DGGITQSPKYLFRKEGQNVTLSCEQNLNHDAMYWYRQDPGQGLRLIYYSQIVNDFQKGDIAEGYSVSREKKESFPLTVTSAQKNPTAFYLCASSMSLAGVDEQFFGPGTRLTVL.

This chain uses TRBV20-1 with TRBJ2-6; D is ambiguous. The germline CDR1 and CDR2 sequences are DFQATT and SNEGSKA (reference sequence). V gave up 0 bases and J gave up 1 base, with 1 base separating them. The CDR3 is 13 amino acids. The CDR3 sequence is CSARESGANVLTF. CDR3 bases: TGCAGTGCTAGAGAATCTGGGGCCAACGTCCTGACTTTC.

With regard to this clonotype: A junction end diverges from the germline sequence, so it may reflect a read error. CDR3 bases: TGTGCCAGCAGCTTTCGAGCGGGAGATCCCTACGAGGAGTACTTC. It encodes CASSFRAGDPYEEYF. The genes are TRBV7-8 and TRBJ2-7; 8 nucleotides line up with TRBD2. CDR1 and CDR2 (germline): SGHVS, FQNEAQ. This CDR3 comprises 15 residues. Based on the CDR3 plus reference TRBV7-8 and TRBJ2-7, the full variable domain is GAGVSQSPRYKVAKRGQDVALRCDPISGHVSLFWYQQALGQGPEFLTYFQNEAQLDKSGLPSDRFFAERPEGSVSTLKIQRTQQEDSAVYLCASSFRAGDPYEEYFGPGTRLTVT.

There are a few counts of this clonotype. The chain joins TRBV25-1 to TRBJ2-1, with TRBD2 matching over 11 bases. Germline assignment: CDR1 MGHDK and CDR2 SYGVNS. The CDR3 covers 15 residues. Trimming cost V 6 bases and J 8 bases; bases outside gene matches: 9. CDR3 coding DNA: TGTGCCAGCAGGGTAGCGGGAGGGCCGATTTATGAGCAGTTCTTC. Amino acids: CASRVAGGPIYEQFF.

V and J are TRBV19 and TRBJ2-7; 8 bases match TRBD1. V lost 4 bases to trimming and J lost 5 bases; unmatched junction nucleotides: 10. Germline-derived CDR1 and CDR2 are LNHDA and SQIVND (reference sequence). This CDR3 is 15 amino acids long. CDR3 sequence reads: CASSTQSGTGNEQYF. The CDR3, as DNA: TGTGCCAGTAGTACCCAATCCGGGACAGGAAACGAGCAGTACTTC.

This clonotype was observed a few times. The CDR3 nucleotides are TGTGCCAGCAGAACGGGACAGTCCTACGAGCAGTACTTC. Translation gives CASRTGQSYEQYF. This rearrangement joins TRBV6-6 to TRBJ2-7; 7 bases are a match to TRBD1. V trimming: 6 bases; J trimming: 1 base; junction bases outside the gene matches: 3. This CDR3 is built from 13 residues. CDR1 is MNHNY and CDR2 is SVGAGI in the germline V gene (reference sequence).

The chain employs TRBV2 and TRBJ2-1; 10 nucleotides agree with TRBD2. In germline, CDR1 is SNHLY, CDR2 FYNNEI. Trimming at V came to 7 bases and at J to 9 bases, leaving 12 bases not matched to a gene. The CDR3 runs 15 residues. CDR3 coding DNA: TGTGCCAGCAAAGAGCGGGAGGGCGGATCAGTTGAGCAGTTCTTC. Residues: CASKEREGGSVEQFF.

This clonotype was detected a few times. This sequence joins TRBV10-3 and TRBJ2-7; D is undetermined. The germline V gene has CDR1 ENHRY and CDR2 SYGVKD. Deletions cut 0 bases from V and 2 bases from J, with 8 bases between. The CDR3 runs 14 residues. CDR3 loop: CAISESAVPYEQYF. The CDR3 DNA sequence: TGTGCCATCAGTGAGTCGGCGGTTCCCTACGAGCAGTACTTC.

This rearrangement joins TRBV11-2 to TRBJ2-1; the D gene is possibly TRBD1 (5 bases). V was pared by 7 bases and J by 9 bases, with 19 bases between. There are 14 residues in the CDR3. CDR1 and CDR2 from the germline V gene are SGHAT and FQNNGV. As DNA, the CDR3 is TGTGCCAGCACCCTCCAAAGGGGTGTTAGTGAGCAGTTCTTC. Amino acid sequence: CASTLQRGVSEQFF.

The J gene is TRBJ2-2, the V gene TRBV12-3 or TRBV12-4; 15 nucleotides agree with TRBD2. The CDR3 has 16 amino acids. V shed 6 bases and J 5 bases; nucleotides not matched to a gene: 4. This CDR3 reads CASSGGLAGGTGELFF. As DNA, the CDR3 is TGTGCCAGCAGCGGGGGACTAGCGGGAGGTACCGGGGAGCTGTTTTTT.

This clonotype showed up just a few times. This rearrangement joins TRBV4-2 to TRBJ1-1; 9 nucleotides match TRBD1. This CDR3 contains 15 residues. Germline lookup yields CDR1 LGHNA and CDR2 YNFKEQ. Trimming took 4 bases from V and 5 from J; bases not matched to a gene: 8. CDR3 nucleotide sequence: TGTGCCAGCAGCCGGACAGGGGCAGGAGGAACTGAAGCTTTCTTT. Translating it yields CASSRTGAGGTEAFF.

This chain connects TRBV5-1 to TRBJ2-7; the D gene could be TRBD1 or TRBD2 (5 bases each). Looked up from germline, CDR1 is SGHRS and CDR2 is YFSETQ. There are 15 residues in the CDR3. Trimming left V 2 bases short and J 3 bases short, with 15 bases between. CDR3 bases: TGCGCCAGCAGCTTATTTTCCGGGGCCGACTACGAGCAGTACTTC. Translated, it gives CASSLFSGADYEQYF.

The chain couples TRBV29-1 to TRBJ2-7; D is unclear. CDR1 and CDR2 from the germline V gene are SQVTM and ANQGSEA. The CDR3 length is 13 residues. V gave up 3 bases and J gave up 1 base, with 10 bases separating them. CDR3 sequence (DNA): TGCAGCGTTGAGCTTTCGGCTTCCTACGAGCAGTACTTC. This gives the protein CSVELSASYEQYF.

The chain carries TRBV19 and TRBJ1-5, with D uncertain. The CDR3 extends over 15 amino acids. Trimming stripped 5 bases from V and 3 bases from J, with 14 bases between. Germline-derived CDR1 and CDR2 are LNHDA and SQIVND (reference sequence). The CDR3, as DNA: TGTGCCAGTAGTCTCGGGCGGGTTGACAATCAGCCCCAGCATTTT. Its protein product is CASSLGRVDNQPQHF.

This clonotype has just a few counts. The gene calls are TRBV7-3 and TRBJ2-3, with TRBD1 identical over 9 bases. CDR1 is SGHTA, CDR2 FQGTGA, per germline. CDR3 length: 15 amino acids. The V and J ends lost 5 bases and 3 bases, in that order; junction bases with no gene match: 6. Here the CDR3 DNA reads TGTGCCAGCAGCCCTGCGGGACAGGGAACAGATACGCAGTATTTT. Its translation is CASSPAGQGTDTQYF.

V and J are TRBV5-4 and TRBJ2-7, with D perhaps matching TRBD2 (5 bases). This CDR3 is 13 amino acids long. V shed 2 bases and J shed 8 bases, with 14 bases lying between them. Germline lookup yields CDR1 SGHNT and CDR2 YYREEE (reference sequence). CDR3 sequence reads: CASSLGLEFQQYF. DNA of the CDR3: TGTGCCAGCAGCTTAGGACTGGAGTTTCAGCAGTACTTC.

The chain has TRBV12-3 or TRBV12-4 and TRBJ2-7; D not certain. The V and J ends lost 3 bases and 0 bases respectively, with 9 bases between them. CDR3 length: 14 amino acids. CDR3 in DNA: TGTGCCAGCAGTTTCGACCCCTACTCCTACGAGCAGTACTTC. Protein sequence: CASSFDPYSYEQYF.

This clonotype was counted many times. The chain links TRBV29-1 to TRBJ1-1; D is uncertain. V dropped 1 base and J dropped 9 bases, with 3 bases sitting between them. Looked up from germline, CDR1 is SQVTM and CDR2 is ANQGSEA. The CDR3 length is 9 residues. CDR3 residues: CSVEGQAFF. The CDR3 DNA sequence: TGCAGCGTTGAAGGGCAAGCTTTCTTT.

This clonotype has at least ten counts. The rearrangement links TRBV4-2 to TRBJ2-5; D gene unclear. V was trimmed by 0 bases and J by 2 bases, leaving 10 bases between them. The CDR3 covers 15 residues. CDR1 is LGHNA and CDR2 is YNFKEQ in the germline V gene. CDR3 coding DNA: TGTGCCAGCAGCCAAGATTATTCAGCTCAAGAGACCCAGTACTTC. Protein sequence: CASSQDYSAQETQYF.

This clonotype was recorded a few times. The V gene is TRBV25-1, the J gene TRBJ1-2, with TRBD1 identical over 7 bases. Trimming removed 5 bases from V and 0 bases from J; junction bases left unmatched: 9. Germline values: CDR1 MGHDK, CDR2 SYGVNS. CDR3 size: 16 residues. CDR3 nucleotides: TGTGCCAGCAGTCGTAAAGGGGGCGTCGCTAACTATGGCTACACCTTC. It specifies CASSRKGGVANYGYTF.